The source of this T cell receptor beta chain is a study of identical twins. Template switching introduced a universal primer site, and the cDNA bore unique molecular identifiers. MiXCR was run by TCRdb on the 5' RACE reads, yielding one entry per CDR3 protein. This table holds 1.5 million or so distinct CDR3 sequences, about 32% found once. In this sample, this clonotype turned up a few times. Its antigen is unidentified. Trimming removed 0 bases at V and 3 bases at J, with 17 bases between. Germline CDR1 reads DFQATT; CDR2 reads SNEGSKA (reference sequence). The CDR3 has 16 residues. General study results and limits: Where out-of-frame alpha sequences were twin-shared, they showed excess low generation probability. Model-predicted out-of-frame TCR alpha sharing fell below observed values in monozygotic twins.

Sequences were obtained from cord blood. This clonotype originated in a newborn girl in good health. The rearrangement links TRBV20-1 to TRBJ1-1; maybe TRBD1 (5 bases). CDR3 bases: TGCAGTGCTAGAGATGGGGGGAGGAGAGGTGACACTGAAGCTTTCTTT. It yields the protein CSARDGGRRGDTEAFF.